This T cell receptor (beta chain) derives from a study of blood T cell repertoires in COVID-19. This CDR3 contains 15 residues. CDR1 is KGHSH, CDR2 LQKENI, per germline. Trimming took off 2 bases at V and 1 base at J, with 9 bases between the two ends. Only in-frame clones appear in the TCRdb table, and some are missing; sequencing was by immunoSEQ multiplex PCR. Altogether fewer than 250,000 clones are present, roughly 84% being singletons, with the ten largest covering 3.2%. The sequencing input was PBMCs or T cells enriched from blood (not recorded which). V and J are TRBV18 and TRBJ1-5; D is unresolved. The sequence was collected from a woman between 25 and 40 years old who had recovered from COVID-19. CDR3 sequence: CASSPDGISNQPQHF. In nucleotides, the CDR3 is TGTGCCAGCTCACCAGACGGGATAAGCAATCAGCCCCAGCATTTT.